This is a list of T cell receptor beta chains from one sample in a study of blood T cell repertoires in COVID-19. The assay was immunoSEQ multiplex PCR, and TCRdb's table has in-frame clones only and misses some. The sample has approximately 280,000 clones, roughly 86% seen once; the top ten hold approximately 2.5%. Input material: PBMCs or T cells enriched from blood (not recorded which). The receptors were gathered from a woman between 18 and 29 years old who had recovered from COVID-19. Both conserved end residues are part of each CDR3. Each record gives: clone size, J gene, V gene, CDR3 protein. Size is stated for part of the rows, as once, few or many counts, or as a class when the clone is expanded.

- TRBJ1-5 TRBV19 CASRLGASYQAQHF
many TRBJ2-7 TRBV28 CASRRAGLNYEQYF
- TRBJ2-2 TRBV3-1/TRBV3-2 CASSGEAGELFF
- TRBJ1-2 TRBV2 CASKTRRVGYTF
- TRBJ1-2 TRBV5-1 CASRIGENYGYTF
- TRBJ2-1 TRBV4-1 CASSQDPPLGNEQFF
- TRBJ2-3 TRBV28 CASSPTPNSGSTDTQYF
- TRBJ1-4 TRBV18 CASSSPGRVPTRSNEKLFF
- TRBJ1-6 TRBV30 CAWSGVKVRNSPLHF
- TRBJ2-3 TRBV30 CAWSVGGHVTDTQYF
- TRBJ2-3 TRBV19 CASSNRGSTDTQYF
once TRBJ2-1 TRBV30 CAWRPRGNEQFF
- TRBJ1-1 TRBV5-4 CASRFTGNTEAFF
- TRBJ2-5 TRBV4-1 CASSQAGQALGAQETQYF